Each of the 22 T cell receptor beta chains below was sequenced from the same sample in a study of beta chain features in type 1 diabetes. Expressed TCRB transcripts were sequenced, since all the RNA that had been isolated was reverse transcribed. Sequenced by immunoSEQ multiplex PCR; TCRdb stores in-frame clones only, minus some. The sample contains around 250,000 clones, 27% of which appear only once. The source material was central memory CD4+ T cells from blood. The receptors stem from a man aged 25 to 40 in good health.

This chain joins TRBV5-5 and TRBJ2-1; the D gene is possibly TRBD1 (5 bases). CDR1 and CDR2 from the germline V gene are SGHKS and YYEKEE (reference sequence). The CDR3 has 12 amino acids. Trimming pared 3 bases from V and 8 bases from J, leaving 9 bases between. CDR3 nucleotides: TGTGCCAGCAGCTCCAGGGTCGATGAGCAGTTCTTC. The encoded protein is CASSSRVDEQFF.

V and J are TRBV30 and TRBJ1-2; TRBD1 might be the D (5 bases). Between the trimmed V and J ends, which lost 4 bases and 6 bases, there was a span of 12 bases. This CDR3 is 12 amino acids long. Germline V gene sequence: CDR1 GTSNPN, CDR2 SVGIG (reference sequence). The CDR3 loop reads CAWMKGFNGYTF. In DNA form, the CDR3 reads TGTGCCTGGATGAAGGGGTTTAATGGCTACACCTTC.

The CDR3 loop is CASRPTLAKNIQYF. The CDR3, as DNA: TGTGCCAGCAGACCTACCCTAGCCAAAAACATTCAGTACTTC. The chain uses TRBV19 and TRBJ2-4; no definite D call. The CDR3 runs to 14 residues. CDR1 LNHDA and CDR2 SQIVND come from the germline V gene (reference sequence). V gave up 9 bases and J gave up 0 bases, with 12 bases separating them.

This chain links TRBV10-3 with TRBJ1-2, with 8 bases that match TRBD1. The CDR3 extends over 17 amino acids. With 2 bases clipped from V and 8 bases from J, the junction kept 16 bases outside the gene matches. The germline CDR1 and CDR2 sequences are ENHRY and SYGVKD. This CDR3 reads CAISERGRSRGLGGYTF. For the CDR3, the DNA is TGTGCCATCAGTGAGAGAGGTCGGTCCAGGGGGCTCGGCGGCTACACCTTC.

The gene calls are TRBV9 and TRBJ2-7; D may be TRBD2 (6 bases). This CDR3 is built from 13 residues. The germline gives CDR1 SGDLS, CDR2 YYNGEE. The V and J ends lost 0 bases and 6 bases respectively, with 10 bases between them. CDR3 amino acids: CASSVAMGGEQYF. Here the CDR3 DNA reads TGTGCCAGCAGCGTAGCTATGGGAGGCGAGCAGTACTTC. The complete variable domain, with remaining parts taken from reference TRBV9 and TRBJ2-7, reads DSGVTQTPKHLITATGQRVTLRCSPRSGDLSVYWYQQSLDQGLQFLIQYYNGEERAKGNILERFSAQQFPDLHSELNLSSLELGDSALYFCASSVAMGGEQYFGPGTRLTVT.

This clone was counted ten times or more. V is TRBV7-9 and J is TRBJ1-1, with 11 bases lining up with TRBD1. J gave up 4 bases and V 5 bases, and 6 bases lay outside the gene matches. This CDR3 contains 15 residues. The V gene's germline CDR1 is SEHNR and CDR2 FQNEAQ (reference sequence). The CDR3 here is CASSPKGQGATEAFF. The CDR3, as DNA: TGTGCCAGCAGCCCCAAAGGACAGGGGGCCACTGAAGCTTTCTTT.

This clone was found many times. CDR3 bases: TGTGCCAGCAGCTTAGGACGTTTTGATGGTGGGACCCAGTACTTC. Its translation is CASSLGRFDGGTQYF. V is TRBV7-2 and J is TRBJ2-5; no reliable D call. V was pared by 1 base and J by 7 bases, with 16 bases between. The CDR3 totals 15 residues. Germline-derived CDR1 and CDR2 are SGHTA and FQGNSA.

V and J are TRBV4-3 and TRBJ2-7; a possible D gene is TRBD2 (5 bases). The V and J ends lost 3 bases and 6 bases respectively, with 15 bases between them. CDR3 length equals 14 residues. Germline V gene data show CDR1 as LGHNA and CDR2 as YSLEER. CDR3 loop: CASSHSAEAGEQYF. Here the CDR3 DNA reads TGCGCCAGCAGCCACTCGGCCGAGGCGGGCGAGCAGTACTTC.

The chain is built from TRBV7-2 and TRBJ2-6; D possibly corresponds to TRBD2 (6 bases). CDR3 length equals 16 residues. V dropped 7 bases and J dropped 2 bases, with 15 bases sitting between them. Germline V lookup: CDR1 SGHTA, CDR2 FQGNSA. CDR3 region: CASKEEGTTGANVLTF. For the CDR3, the DNA is TGTGCCAGCAAGGAGGAGGGGACGACTGGGGCCAACGTCCTGACTTTC.

The V gene is TRBV7-2, the J gene TRBJ2-5; D possibly corresponds to TRBD1 (5 bases). CDR3 size: 14 residues. Between the trimmed V and J ends, which lost 4 bases and 5 bases, there was a span of 14 bases. Germline V lookup: CDR1 SGHTA, CDR2 FQGNSA. CDR3 sequence reads: CASSSLRVVETQYF. In DNA, the CDR3 is TGTGCCAGCAGCTCCCTCAGGGTTGTGGAGACCCAGTACTTC.

This sequence joins TRBV6-5 and TRBJ2-7; either TRBD1 or TRBD2 may supply D (5 bases each). The V gene lost 6 bases and the J gene lost 2 bases, with 11 bases spanning the gap. This CDR3 contains 13 residues. In germline, CDR1 is MNHEY, CDR2 SVGAGI. The DNA of the CDR3 is TGTGCCAGCAGAGGAGGACACCCCTACGAGCAGTACTTC. Translated: CASRGGHPYEQYF.

The CDR3 nucleotides are TGTGCCAGCAGCGGGTTAGCGGAGGGGAGCACAGATACGCAGTATTTT. This translates into CASSGLAEGSTDTQYF. The V call is TRBV5-6, the J call TRBJ2-3; D might be TRBD2 (6 bases). Trimming stripped 4 bases from V and 0 bases from J, with 15 bases between. Germline CDR1 is SGHDT and CDR2 is YYEEEE. This CDR3 comprises 16 residues.

CDR3 DNA sequence: TGCAGCGTTGCCTCCGGGACAGGGGGCTACAATGAGCAGTTCTTC. Residues: CSVASGTGGYNEQFF. The J gene is TRBJ2-1, the V gene TRBV29-1, with 11 bases identical to TRBD1. Germline-derived CDR1 and CDR2 are SQVTM and ANQGSEA. V gave up 4 bases and J gave up 3 bases; unmatched junction bases: 5. The CDR3 extends over 15 amino acids.

The rearrangement links TRBV15 to TRBJ1-1; no clear D gene. Trimming stripped 0 bases from V and 10 bases from J, with 12 bases between. Germline CDR1 reads LNHNV; CDR2 reads YYDKDF (reference sequence). The CDR3 totals 13 residues. CDR3 sequence: CATSREEGGRAFF. CDR3 nucleotide sequence: TGTGCCACCAGCAGAGAAGAGGGCGGGCGAGCTTTCTTT.

This chain links TRBV30 with TRBJ2-5; TRBD2 agrees at 8 bases. The J call may be wrong; the DNA end is better matched by TRBJ2-7. The CDR3 contains 14 residues. Germline V gene sequence: CDR1 GTSNPN, CDR2 SVGIG (reference sequence). CDR3 amino acids: CAWRAGRALDEQYF. The DNA for the CDR3 is TGTGCCTGGAGAGCCGGGAGGGCCTTAGACGAGCAGTACTTC.

At least ten counts were recorded for this clone. This sequence joins TRBV20-1 and TRBJ2-7; the D is unclear. The germline V gene has CDR1 DFQATT and CDR2 SNEGSKA (reference sequence). CDR3 length: 11 residues. Trimming removed 6 bases at V and 3 bases at J, with 9 bases between. The CDR3 spells CSAKDGYEQYF. The CDR3 DNA sequence: TGCAGTGCAAAGGACGGCTACGAGCAGTACTTC.

This clone was seen a few times. This chain joins TRBV2 and TRBJ1-1; D ambiguous. The CDR3 totals 13 residues. V lost 8 bases to trimming and J lost 1 base, with 11 bases between them. Germline V CDR1 and CDR2: SNHLY, FYNNEI. The CDR3 spells CASGAEGNTEAFF. The CDR3 DNA is TGTGCCAGCGGTGCCGAAGGGAACACTGAAGCTTTCTTT.

The V gene is TRBV5-1, the J gene TRBJ2-3; 8 bases line up with TRBD1. J gave up 1 base and V 8 bases, and 6 bases lay outside the gene matches. Germline V gene sequence: CDR1 SGHRS, CDR2 YFSETQ. The CDR3 loop spans 14 amino acids. The DNA of the CDR3 is TGCGCCAGTCTCGAGGGACAGGGCACAGATACGCAGTATTTT. It is translated as CASLEGQGTDTQYF.

This clone was recorded only once. The J gene is TRBJ2-7, the V gene TRBV10-3, with D tentatively TRBD1 (6 bases). The CDR3 covers 17 residues. Trimming took 0 bases from V and 6 from J, leaving 21 bases between them. The germline V gene encodes CDR1 ENHRY and CDR2 SYGVKD. CDR3 sequence reads: CAISESTMGAGKREQYF. CDR3 coding DNA: TGTGCCATCAGTGAGTCGACGATGGGGGCAGGGAAACGCGAGCAGTACTTC.

J is TRBJ1-2 and V is TRBV4-3; 7 bases map to TRBD1. Unmatched junction bases numbered 13, after V lost 4 bases and J lost 8 bases. The V gene's germline CDR1 is LGHNA and CDR2 YSLEER. The CDR3 has 15 amino acids. This chain's CDR3 is CASSPSGTERGGYTF. In DNA form, the CDR3 reads TGCGCCAGCAGCCCATCCGGGACAGAACGTGGGGGCTACACCTTC.

This clone came up a few times. This rearrangement joins TRBV29-1 to TRBJ1-4; TRBD1 agrees at 9 bases. Per the germline V gene, CDR1 is SQVTM and CDR2 is ANQGSEA. J was trimmed by 7 bases and V by 7 bases; bases with no gene match: 7. The CDR3 totals 13 residues. In nucleotides, the CDR3 is TGCAGCGCCCCGGGACAGGGAGGTGAAAAACTGTTTTTT. Its translation: CSAPGQGGEKLFF. Full variable domain (rest looked up from reference TRBV29-1 and TRBJ1-4): SAVISQKPSRDICQRGTSLTIQCQVDSQVTMMFWYRQQPGQSLTLIATANQGSEATYESGFVIDKFPISRPNLTFSTLTVSNMSPEDSSIYLCSAPGQGGEKLFFGSGTQLSVL.

V gene TRBV29-1 combines with J gene TRBJ2-3, with 8 positions matching TRBD1. Germline CDR1 reads SQVTM; CDR2 reads ANQGSEA. This CDR3 is built from 14 residues. V gave up 7 bases and J gave up 6 bases; unmatched junction bases: 12. CDR3 protein: CSASLIRDRDTQYF. The CDR3 DNA reads as TGCAGCGCTTCCCTTATCCGGGACAGGGATACGCAGTATTTT.